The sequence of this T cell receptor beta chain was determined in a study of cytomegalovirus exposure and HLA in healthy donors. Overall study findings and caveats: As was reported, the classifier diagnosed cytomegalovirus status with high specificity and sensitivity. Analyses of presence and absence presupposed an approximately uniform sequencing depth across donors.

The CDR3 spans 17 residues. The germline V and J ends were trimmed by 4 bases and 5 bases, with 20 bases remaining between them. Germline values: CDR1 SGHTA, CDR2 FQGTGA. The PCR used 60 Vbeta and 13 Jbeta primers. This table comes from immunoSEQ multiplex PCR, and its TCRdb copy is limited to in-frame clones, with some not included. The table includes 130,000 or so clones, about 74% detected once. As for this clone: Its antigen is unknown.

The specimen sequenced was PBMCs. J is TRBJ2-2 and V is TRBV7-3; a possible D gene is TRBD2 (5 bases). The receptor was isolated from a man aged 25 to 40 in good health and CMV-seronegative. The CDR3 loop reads CASSSSSGGTVTGELFF. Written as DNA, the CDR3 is TGTGCCAGCAGCTCCTCCAGCGGTGGTACGGTTACCGGGGAGCTGTTTTTT.